This T cell receptor (beta chain) was profiled in a study of beta chain features in type 1 diabetes. Overall study: Patients looked much like healthy donors when it came to age, gender and cell yields. The examined sorted cells totaled fewer than 140 million across samples.

To note about this clone: Its antigen remains unknown.

Trimming cost V 6 bases and J 6 bases; bases outside gene matches: 11. This CDR3 has 16 residues. The germline V gene has CDR1 SNHLY and CDR2 FYNNEI. Broader study findings: Insertions at VDJ junctions were less frequent in type 1 diabetes patients. These patients also deleted more nucleotides at the same junctions. Among all four CD4+ subsets, Type 1 diabetes patients had TCRB CDR3s that were moderately but significantly shorter. Patients' naive, central memory and regulatory TCRB repertoires appeared more alike than those of healthy donors.

Every bit of the isolated RNA underwent reverse transcription, so sequencing read expressed TCRB transcripts. Data came from immunoSEQ multiplex PCR; TCRdb stores just in-frame clones and leaves some out. The data hold around 41,000 clones, with around 63% observed a single time. The sequence was collected from a young man with type 1 diabetes. Some clones in this sample may be carry-over from other donors' samples. The material sequenced was Tregs from blood. V is TRBV2 and J is TRBJ2-3; TRBD1 aligns across 11 bases. The CDR3, as DNA: TGTGCCAGCAGCTCCGGGACAGGGGGATTTGTGGATACGCAGTATTTT. Translating it yields CASSSGTGGFVDTQYF.